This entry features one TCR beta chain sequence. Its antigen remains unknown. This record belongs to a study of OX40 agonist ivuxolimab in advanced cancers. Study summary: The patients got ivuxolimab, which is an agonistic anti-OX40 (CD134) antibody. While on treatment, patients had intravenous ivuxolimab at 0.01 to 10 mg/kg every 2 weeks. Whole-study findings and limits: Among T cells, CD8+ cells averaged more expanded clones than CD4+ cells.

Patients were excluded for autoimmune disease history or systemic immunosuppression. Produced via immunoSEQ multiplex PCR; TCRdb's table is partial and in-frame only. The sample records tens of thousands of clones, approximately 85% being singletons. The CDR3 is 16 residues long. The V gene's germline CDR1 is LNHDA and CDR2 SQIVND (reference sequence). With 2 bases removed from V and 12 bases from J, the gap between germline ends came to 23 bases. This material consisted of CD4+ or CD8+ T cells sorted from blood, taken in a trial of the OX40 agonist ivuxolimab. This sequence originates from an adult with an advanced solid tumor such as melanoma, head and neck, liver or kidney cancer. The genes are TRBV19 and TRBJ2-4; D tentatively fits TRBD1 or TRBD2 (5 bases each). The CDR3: CASSITTLEGPASQYF. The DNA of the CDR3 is TGTGCCAGTAGTATAACCACCCTCGAGGGGCCGGCCTCTCAGTACTTC.